This TCR beta chain was found in a study of blood T cells in healthy people across ages. This clonotype came up many times. Its antigen remains unidentified. There are 14 residues in the CDR3. V was cut by 1 base and J by 4 bases, with 10 bases left in between. General study points: Higher diversity and more naive CD4+ cells were features of long-lived donors, compared to aged donors.

The authors ran a second PCR of 7 to 11 cycles using a sample-barcoded 5' primer and a J-beta primer mix. TCRdb re-called the 5' RACE reads through MiXCR, storing one row per CDR3 protein. The sample lists approximately 810,000 distinct CDR3 sequences, 25% to 35% occurring once. The chain carries TRBV12-3 or TRBV12-4 and TRBJ1-2; a possible D gene is TRBD1 (5 bases). The source of this sequence is a woman aged 80 or over in good health. Sequenced: blood. As DNA, the CDR3 is TGTGCCAGCAGTTTAGACTGGGGGAGCTATGGCTACACCTTC. It codes for CASSLDWGSYGYTF.